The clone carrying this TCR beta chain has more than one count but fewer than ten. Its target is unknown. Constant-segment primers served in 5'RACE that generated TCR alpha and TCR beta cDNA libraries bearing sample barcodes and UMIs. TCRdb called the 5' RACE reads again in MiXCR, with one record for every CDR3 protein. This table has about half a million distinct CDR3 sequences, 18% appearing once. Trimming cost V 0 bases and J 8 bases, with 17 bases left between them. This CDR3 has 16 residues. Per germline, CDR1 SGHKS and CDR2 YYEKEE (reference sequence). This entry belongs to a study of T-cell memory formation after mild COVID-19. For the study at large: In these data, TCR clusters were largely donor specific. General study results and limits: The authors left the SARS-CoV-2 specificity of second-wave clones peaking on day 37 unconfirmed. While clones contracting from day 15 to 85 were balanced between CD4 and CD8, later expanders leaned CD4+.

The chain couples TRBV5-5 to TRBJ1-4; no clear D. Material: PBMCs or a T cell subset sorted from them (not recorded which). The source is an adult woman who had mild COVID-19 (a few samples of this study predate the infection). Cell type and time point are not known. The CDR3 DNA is TGTGCCAGCAGCTTGGGGTCGGGAATATCATCCGAAAAACTGTTTTTT. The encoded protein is CASSLGSGISSEKLFF.